This T cell receptor (beta chain) was documented in a study of CD8+CD57+ T cells in acquired aplastic anemia listed by TCRdb under 2018. General notes on the study: A mean of about 3.2 ug of DNA, ranging from roughly 0.2 to 30 ug, was extracted from sorted CD4+ and CD8+ cells. A CD8+CD57+ expansion meant a frequency higher than the mean frequency seen in healthy subjects. Overall results and qualifications from the work: Around 31 CD8+ CDR3 sequences were shared between patients and controls but appeared highly expressed in patients and within their immunodominant clones. CD8+ Simpson's diversity did not differ significantly between patients and healthy controls (P=0.060).

The CDR3 length is 13 residues, termini included. CDR1 DFQATT and CDR2 SNEGSKA are derived from the germline V gene (reference sequence). Profiling of TCR beta VDJ combinations and CDR3 sequences used genomic DNA as the template. An Illumina HiSeq 2000 was used for TCR repertoire sequencing. Concerning the study's data processing: TRBV/TRBJ rearrangement plots, CDR3 size and DJ length profiles, and Simpson's diversity index were used to assess repertoires. The most abundant DNA sequence in the deep sequencing data was defined as the immunodominant clone. CDR3 amino acid sequences were checked for sharing across subjects and were also compared against the VDJdb database and published repertoires. The public reads were run again by TCRdb, first through fastp at Q25 and then through MiXCR, and only productive beta chains were kept. One record per CDR3 amino acid sequence lists the most common genes and DNA. TCRdb assigned the V and J calls; the authors' analysis was not used. For this sample there are 310,000 or so distinct CDR3 sequences; approximately 57% appear just once. The ten top clones hold around 1.3% of the sample.

Flow cytometry had shown CD8+CD57+ cell expansion in the patients selected for sequencing. Severe acquired aplastic anemia was diagnosed in all patients according to International Study of Aplastic Anemia and Agranulocytosis and Camitta criteria. No therapy had been received by the patients at the time of blood sampling. TCR repertoires of sorted CD4+ and CD8+ blood T cells from severe aplastic anemia patients and healthy subjects were deep-sequenced in the study. Patients were enrolled in the USA under clinicaltrials.gov protocols 00001620, 01623167, 00001397, 00071045, 00081523 and 00961064. Ficoll-Paque density gradient centrifugation was used to isolate peripheral blood mononuclear cells. Before DNA was extracted, CD4+ and CD8+ T cells were sorted using either FACS or magnetic beads. Concerning this clonotype itself: Its target antigen remains unknown. Here the CDR3 omits its conserved ending phenylalanine or tryptophan, so a read error is the likely source. The limits of the CDR3 on the DNA are not certain, so only TCRdb's listed CDR3 is given.

The sequenced sample consisted of sorted CD4+, CD8+, or CD8+CD57+ T cells (not recorded which) from PBMCs. The TCR sequence derives from a human donor with aplastic anemia. The rearrangement combines TRBV20-1 with TRBJ1-2; the D call in the table, TRBD1, was not verified against the DNA. CDR3 loop: CSAGGQANYGYTC.